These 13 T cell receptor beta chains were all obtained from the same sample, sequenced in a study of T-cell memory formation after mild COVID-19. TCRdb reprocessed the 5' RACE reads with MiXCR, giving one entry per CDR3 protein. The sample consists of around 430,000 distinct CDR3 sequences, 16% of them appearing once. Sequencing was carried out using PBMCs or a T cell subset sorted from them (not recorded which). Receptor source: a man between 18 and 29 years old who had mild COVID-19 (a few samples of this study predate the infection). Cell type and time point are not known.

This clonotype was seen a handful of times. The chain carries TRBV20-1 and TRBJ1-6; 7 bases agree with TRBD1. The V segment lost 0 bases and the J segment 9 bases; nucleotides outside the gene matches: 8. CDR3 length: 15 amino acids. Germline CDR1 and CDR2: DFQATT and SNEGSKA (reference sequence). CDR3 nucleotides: TGCAGTGCTAGAGACCCCCGGGACAGCTCTTCACCCCTCCACTTT. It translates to CSARDPRDSSSPLHF.

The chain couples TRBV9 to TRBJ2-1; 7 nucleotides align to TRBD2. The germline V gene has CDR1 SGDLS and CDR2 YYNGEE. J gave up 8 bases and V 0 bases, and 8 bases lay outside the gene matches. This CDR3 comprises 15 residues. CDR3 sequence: CASSVVGLVFDEQFF. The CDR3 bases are TGTGCCAGCAGCGTAGTAGGACTAGTATTCGATGAGCAGTTCTTC.

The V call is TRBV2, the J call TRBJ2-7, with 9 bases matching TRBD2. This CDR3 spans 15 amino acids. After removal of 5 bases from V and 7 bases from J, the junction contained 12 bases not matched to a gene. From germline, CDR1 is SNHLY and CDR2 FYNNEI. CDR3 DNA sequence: TGTGCCAGCAGTTTACCCTTAGCGGGGGCGGGGGAGCAGTACTTC. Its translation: CASSLPLAGAGEQYF.

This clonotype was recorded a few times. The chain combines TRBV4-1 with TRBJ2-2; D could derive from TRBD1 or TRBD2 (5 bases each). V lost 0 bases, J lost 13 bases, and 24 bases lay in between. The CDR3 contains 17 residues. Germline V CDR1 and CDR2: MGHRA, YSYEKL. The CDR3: CASSQDVPPGPNAGLFF. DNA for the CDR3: TGCGCCAGCAGCCAAGATGTGCCCCCGGGACCCAACGCGGGGCTGTTTTTT.

CDR3 DNA: TGCGCCAGCAGCTCCTCGGTCGCGGGGGAGACCCAGTACTTC. This encodes CASSSSVAGETQYF. The V call is TRBV5-1, the J call TRBJ2-5, with D tentatively TRBD2 (6 bases). CDR3 length: 14 amino acids. Per the germline V gene, CDR1 is SGHRS and CDR2 is YFSETQ. V gave up 3 bases and J gave up 5 bases, with 14 bases separating them.

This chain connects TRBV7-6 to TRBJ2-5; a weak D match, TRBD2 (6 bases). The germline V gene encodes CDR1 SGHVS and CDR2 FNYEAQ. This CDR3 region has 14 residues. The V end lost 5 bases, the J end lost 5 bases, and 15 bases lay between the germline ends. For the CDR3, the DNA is TGTGCCAGCAGCCCCGACGGGACTTGGGAGACCCAGTACTTC. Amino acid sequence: CASSPDGTWETQYF.

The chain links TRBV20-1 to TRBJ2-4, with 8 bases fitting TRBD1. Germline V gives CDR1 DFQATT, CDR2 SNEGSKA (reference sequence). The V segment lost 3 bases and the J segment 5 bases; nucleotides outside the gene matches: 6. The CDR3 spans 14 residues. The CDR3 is CSASDRGPQNIQYF. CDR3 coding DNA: TGCAGTGCTAGTGACAGGGGCCCCCAAAACATTCAGTACTTC.

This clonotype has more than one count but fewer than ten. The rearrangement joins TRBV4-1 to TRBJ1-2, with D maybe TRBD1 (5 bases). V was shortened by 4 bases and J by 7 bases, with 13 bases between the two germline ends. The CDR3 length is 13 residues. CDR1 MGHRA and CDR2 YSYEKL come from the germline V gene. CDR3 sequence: CASSPRGGAGYTF. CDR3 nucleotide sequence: TGCGCCAGCAGCCCTCGAGGAGGGGCTGGCTACACCTTC.

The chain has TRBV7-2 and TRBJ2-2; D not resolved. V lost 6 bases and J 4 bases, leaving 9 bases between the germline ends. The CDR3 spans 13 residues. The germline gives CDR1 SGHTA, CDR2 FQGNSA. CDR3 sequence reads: CASRPGTTGELFF. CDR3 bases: TGTGCCAGCAGACCCGGTACCACCGGGGAGCTGTTTTTT.

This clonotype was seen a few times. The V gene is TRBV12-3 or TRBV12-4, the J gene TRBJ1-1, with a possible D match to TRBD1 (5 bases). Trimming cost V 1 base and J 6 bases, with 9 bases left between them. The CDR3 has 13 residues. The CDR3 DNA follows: TGTGCCAGCAGTTTAGGGACATTTGCTGAAGCTTTCTTT. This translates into CASSLGTFAEAFF.

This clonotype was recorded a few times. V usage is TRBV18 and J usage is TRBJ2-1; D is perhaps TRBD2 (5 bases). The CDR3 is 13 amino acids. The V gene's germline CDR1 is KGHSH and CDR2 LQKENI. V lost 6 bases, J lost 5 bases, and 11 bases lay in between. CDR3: CASSPMRDNEQFF. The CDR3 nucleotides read TGTGCCAGCTCGCCTATGAGGGACAATGAGCAGTTCTTC.

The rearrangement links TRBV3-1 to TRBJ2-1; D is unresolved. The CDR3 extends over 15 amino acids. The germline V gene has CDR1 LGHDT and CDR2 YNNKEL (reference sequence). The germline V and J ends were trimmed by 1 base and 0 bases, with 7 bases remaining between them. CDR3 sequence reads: CASSQGIPSYNEQFF. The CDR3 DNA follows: TGTGCCAGCAGCCAAGGAATCCCCTCCTACAATGAGCAGTTCTTC.

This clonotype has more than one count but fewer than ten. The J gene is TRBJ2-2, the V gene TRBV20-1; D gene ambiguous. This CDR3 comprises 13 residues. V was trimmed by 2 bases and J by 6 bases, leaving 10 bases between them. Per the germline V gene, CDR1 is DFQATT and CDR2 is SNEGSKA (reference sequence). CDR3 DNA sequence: TGCAGTGCTAGAAAAATGGTTTCCGGGGAGCTGTTTTTT. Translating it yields CSARKMVSGELFF.